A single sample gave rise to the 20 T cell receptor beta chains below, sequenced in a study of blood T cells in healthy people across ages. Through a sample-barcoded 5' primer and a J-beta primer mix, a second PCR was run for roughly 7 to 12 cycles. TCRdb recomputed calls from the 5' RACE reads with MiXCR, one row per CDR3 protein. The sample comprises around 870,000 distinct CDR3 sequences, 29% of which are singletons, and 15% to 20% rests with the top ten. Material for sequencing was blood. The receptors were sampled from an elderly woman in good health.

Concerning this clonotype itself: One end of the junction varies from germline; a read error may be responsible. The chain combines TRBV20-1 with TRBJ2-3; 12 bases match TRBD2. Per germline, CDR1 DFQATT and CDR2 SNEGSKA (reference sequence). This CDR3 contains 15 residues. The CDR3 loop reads CSASRTSGVTGTQYF. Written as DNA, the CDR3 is TGCAGTGCTTCTCGGACTAGCGGGGTGACAGGTACGCAGTATTTT.

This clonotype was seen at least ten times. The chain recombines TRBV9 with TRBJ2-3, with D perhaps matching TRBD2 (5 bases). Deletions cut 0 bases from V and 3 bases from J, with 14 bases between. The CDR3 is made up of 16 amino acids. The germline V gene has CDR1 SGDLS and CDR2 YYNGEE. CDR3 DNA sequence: TGTGCCAGCAGCGTAGATGACGGCCGGAGGACAGATACGCAGTATTTT. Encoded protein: CASSVDDGRRTDTQYF.

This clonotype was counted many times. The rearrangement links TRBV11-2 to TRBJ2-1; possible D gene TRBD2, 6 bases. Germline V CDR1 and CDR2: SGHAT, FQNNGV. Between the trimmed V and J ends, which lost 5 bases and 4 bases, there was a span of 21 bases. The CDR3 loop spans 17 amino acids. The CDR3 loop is CASSGQTTGLPYNEQFF. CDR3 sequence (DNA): TGTGCCAGCAGCGGCCAGACTACGGGACTCCCTTACAATGAGCAGTTCTTC.

The CDR3 nucleotides read TGTGCCAGCAGTTACTCGAACTCCTACAATGAGCAGTTCTTC. Amino acid sequence: CASSYSNSYNEQFF. The V gene is TRBV6-6, the J gene TRBJ2-1; D remains ambiguous. V was shortened by 0 bases and J by 0 bases, with 3 bases between the two germline ends. The CDR3 spans 14 residues. Germline lookup yields CDR1 MNHNY and CDR2 SVGAGI (reference sequence).

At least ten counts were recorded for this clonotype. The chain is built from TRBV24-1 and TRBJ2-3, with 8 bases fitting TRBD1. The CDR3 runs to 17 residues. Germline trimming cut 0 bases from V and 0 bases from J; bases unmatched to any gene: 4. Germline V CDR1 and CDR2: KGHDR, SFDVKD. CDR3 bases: TGTGCCACCAGTGATTTGACGGGACAGGCTAGCACAGATACGCAGTATTTT. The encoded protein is CATSDLTGQASTDTQYF.

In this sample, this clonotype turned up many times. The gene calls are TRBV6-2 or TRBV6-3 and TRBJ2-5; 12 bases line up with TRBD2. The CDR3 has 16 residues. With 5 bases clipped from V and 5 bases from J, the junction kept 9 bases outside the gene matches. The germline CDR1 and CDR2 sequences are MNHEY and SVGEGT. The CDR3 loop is CASSPLAGGPRETQYF. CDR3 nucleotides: TGTGCCAGCAGTCCCCTAGCGGGGGGGCCGAGGGAGACCCAGTACTTC.

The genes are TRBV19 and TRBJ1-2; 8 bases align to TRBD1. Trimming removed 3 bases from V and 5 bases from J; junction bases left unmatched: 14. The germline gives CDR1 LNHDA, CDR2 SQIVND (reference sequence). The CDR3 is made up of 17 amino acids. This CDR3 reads CASSIASGTGREYGYTF. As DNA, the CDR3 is TGTGCCAGTAGTATTGCTTCCGGGACAGGAAGGGAATATGGCTACACCTTC. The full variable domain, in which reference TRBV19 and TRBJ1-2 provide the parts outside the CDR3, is DGGITQSPKYLFRKEGQNVTLSCEQNLNHDAMYWYRQDPGQGLRLIYYSQIVNDFQKGDIAEGYSVSREKKESFPLTVTSAQKNPTAFYLCASSIASGTGREYGYTFGSGTRLTVV.

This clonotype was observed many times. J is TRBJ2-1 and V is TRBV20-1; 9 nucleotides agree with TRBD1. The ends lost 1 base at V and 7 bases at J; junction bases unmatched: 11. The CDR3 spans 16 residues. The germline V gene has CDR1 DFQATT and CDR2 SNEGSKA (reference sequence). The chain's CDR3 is CSARGMGTGKRNEQFF. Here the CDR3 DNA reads TGCAGTGCTAGAGGAATGGGGACAGGGAAAAGGAATGAGCAGTTCTTC.

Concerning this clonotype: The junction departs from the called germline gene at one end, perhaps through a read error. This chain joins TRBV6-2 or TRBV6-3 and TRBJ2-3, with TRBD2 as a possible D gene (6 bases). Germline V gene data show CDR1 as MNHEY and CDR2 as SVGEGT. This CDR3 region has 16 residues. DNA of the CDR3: TGTGCCAGCAGTTACTCGGCGGGCACTAGCACAGATACGCGGTATTTT. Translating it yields CASSYSAGTSTDTRYF.

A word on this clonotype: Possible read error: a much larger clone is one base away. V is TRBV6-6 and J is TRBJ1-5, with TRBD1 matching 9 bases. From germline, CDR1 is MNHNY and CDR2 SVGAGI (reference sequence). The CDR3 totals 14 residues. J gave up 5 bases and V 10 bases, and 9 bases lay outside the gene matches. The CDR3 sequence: CANNGQGLDQPQHF. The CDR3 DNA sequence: TGTGCCAACAATGGACAGGGGTTGGATCAGCCCCAGCATTTT.

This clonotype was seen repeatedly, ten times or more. The CDR3, as DNA: TGTGCCAGCAGCGTCGGACTAGCGGGGTACGAGCAGTACTTC. It specifies CASSVGLAGYEQYF. The chain is built from TRBV11-2 and TRBJ2-7, with 12 bases identical to TRBD2. The CDR3 is 14 residues long. Trimming cost V 5 bases and J 4 bases; bases outside gene matches: 3. Germline assignment: CDR1 SGHAT and CDR2 FQNNGV.

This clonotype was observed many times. The chain's CDR3 is CASSPRDRASGTQYF. CDR3 in DNA: TGTGCCAGCAGCCCCCGGGACAGGGCGAGTGGGACCCAGTACTTC. This chain links TRBV12-3 or TRBV12-4 with TRBJ2-5; 9 positions match TRBD1. The CDR3 has 15 amino acids. The V segment lost 6 bases and the J segment 7 bases; nucleotides outside the gene matches: 12.

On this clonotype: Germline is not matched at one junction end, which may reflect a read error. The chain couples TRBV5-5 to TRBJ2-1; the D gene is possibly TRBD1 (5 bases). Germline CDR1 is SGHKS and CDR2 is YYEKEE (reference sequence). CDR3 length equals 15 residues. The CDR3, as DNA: TGCGCCAGCAGCTTAGTGTTTGGGGCCTGCAATGAGCAGTTCTTC. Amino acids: CASSLVFGACNEQFF.

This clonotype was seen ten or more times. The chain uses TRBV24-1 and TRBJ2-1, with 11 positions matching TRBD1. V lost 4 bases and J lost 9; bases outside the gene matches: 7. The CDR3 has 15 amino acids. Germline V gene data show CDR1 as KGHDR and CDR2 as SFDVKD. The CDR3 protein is CATSDQGQGDSEQFF. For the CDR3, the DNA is TGTGCCACCAGTGACCAGGGACAGGGGGATAGTGAGCAGTTCTTC.

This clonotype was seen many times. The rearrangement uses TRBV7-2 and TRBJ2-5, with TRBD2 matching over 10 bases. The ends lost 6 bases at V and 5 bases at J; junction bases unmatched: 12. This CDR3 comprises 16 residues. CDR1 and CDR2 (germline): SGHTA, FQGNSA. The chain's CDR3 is CASSEGSGGTWETQYF. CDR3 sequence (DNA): TGTGCCAGCAGTGAGGGTAGCGGGGGGACATGGGAGACCCAGTACTTC.

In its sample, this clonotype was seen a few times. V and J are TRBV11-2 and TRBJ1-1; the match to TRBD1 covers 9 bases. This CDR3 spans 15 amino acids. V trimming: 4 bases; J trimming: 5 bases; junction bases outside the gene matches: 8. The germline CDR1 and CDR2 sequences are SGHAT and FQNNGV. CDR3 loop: CASSSPGTGRTEAFF. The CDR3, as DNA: TGTGCCAGCAGCTCCCCGGGGACAGGGCGGACTGAAGCTTTCTTT.

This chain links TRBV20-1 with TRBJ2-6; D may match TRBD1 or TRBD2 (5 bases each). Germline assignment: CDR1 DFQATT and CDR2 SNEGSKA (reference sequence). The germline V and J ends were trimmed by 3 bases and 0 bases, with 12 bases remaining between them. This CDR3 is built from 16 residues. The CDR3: CSARRGSSSGANVLTF. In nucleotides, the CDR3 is TGCAGTGCTAGGAGGGGTTCTAGCTCTGGGGCCAACGTCCTGACTTTC.

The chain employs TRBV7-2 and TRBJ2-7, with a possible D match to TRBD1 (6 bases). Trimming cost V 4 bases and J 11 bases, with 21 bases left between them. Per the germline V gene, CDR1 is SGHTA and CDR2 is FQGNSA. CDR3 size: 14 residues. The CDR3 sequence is CASSSPGQGLGEYF. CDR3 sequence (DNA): TGTGCCAGCAGCTCCCCGGGCCAGGGGCTGGGGGAGTACTTC.

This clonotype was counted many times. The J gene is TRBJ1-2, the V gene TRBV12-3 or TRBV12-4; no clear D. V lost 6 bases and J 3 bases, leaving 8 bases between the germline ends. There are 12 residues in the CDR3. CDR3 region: CASSSNYYGYTF. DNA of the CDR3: TGTGCCAGCAGCTCCAATTACTATGGCTACACCTTC.

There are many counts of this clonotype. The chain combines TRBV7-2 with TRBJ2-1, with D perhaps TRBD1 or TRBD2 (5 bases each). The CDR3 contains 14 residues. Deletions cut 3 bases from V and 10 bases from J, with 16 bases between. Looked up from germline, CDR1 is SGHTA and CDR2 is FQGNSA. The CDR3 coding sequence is TGTGCCAGCAGCTTCGGATGGGACCTTCGAGAGCAGTTCTTC. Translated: CASSFGWDLREQFF.